This entry is about one T cell receptor beta chain. Its cognate antigen is unknown. Each gene name is a mouse one. Sequencing ends 1 residue short of the CDR3 end; the germline J gene provides the rest. This entry belongs to a study of tissue T cells after allogeneic stem cell transplantation. Measured with immunoSEQ multiplex PCR; TCRdb has only the in-frame clones, and not every one. The sample shows approximately 50,000 clones, approximately 70% of them seen only once. Points from the study as a whole: In patients and mice, blood and spleen missed much of tissue repertoire. Anatomically similar tissues had similar TCR repertoires within each patient.

The V gene end was trimmed by 3 bases and the J gene end by 7 bases; junction bases not matched to a gene: 11. The CDR3 has 15 residues. Germline loops: CDR1 NSHNY, CDR2 SYGAGN. The origin of this receptor is a pool of C57BL/6 mice in good health. Specimen: sorted cells pooled from one or two spleens. This sequence joins TRBV13-1 and TRBJ2-7, with 9 bases fitting TRBD1. The CDR3 bases that were read are TGTGCCAGCAGTGCTACAGGGGGCGCGGTACGGGAACAGTAC. It yields the protein CASSATGGAVREQY. The complete CDR3 sequence is CASSATGGAVREQYF.